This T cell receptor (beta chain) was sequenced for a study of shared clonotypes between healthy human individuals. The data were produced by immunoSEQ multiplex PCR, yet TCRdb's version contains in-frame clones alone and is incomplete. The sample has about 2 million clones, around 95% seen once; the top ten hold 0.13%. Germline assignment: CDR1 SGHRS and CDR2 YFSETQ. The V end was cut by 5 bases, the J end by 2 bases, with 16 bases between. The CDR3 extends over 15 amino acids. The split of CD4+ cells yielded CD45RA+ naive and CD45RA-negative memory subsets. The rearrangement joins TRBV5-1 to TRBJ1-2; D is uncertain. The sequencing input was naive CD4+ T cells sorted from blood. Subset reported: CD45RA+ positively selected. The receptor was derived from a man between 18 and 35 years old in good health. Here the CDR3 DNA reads TGCGCCAGCAGGCACGGAGATGATAAGAACTATGGCTACACCTTC. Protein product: CASRHGDDKNYGYTF.